This TCR beta chain was observed in a study of OX40 agonist ivuxolimab in advanced cancers. Overall study results and limits: In general, CD8+ T cells held more expanded clones than CD4+ did, on average. Some nonresponders also had low normalized T-cell clonal expansion.

Libraries were prepared by immunoSEQ multiplex PCR; TCRdb keeps only in-frame clonotypes and omits some of them. Of around 67,000 clones listed, around nine tenths were seen once; the top ten hold 1.3%. About this clone: What it binds is unknown.

V was clipped by 4 bases and J by 1 base, with 7 bases between them. CDR3 length equals 13 residues. The V gene's germline CDR1 is SNHLY and CDR2 FYNNEI. The V and J genes are TRBV2 and TRBJ2-5, with D perhaps TRBD1 (5 bases). Sequences were derived from CD4+ or CD8+ T cells sorted from blood, sampled in a trial of the OX40 agonist ivuxolimab. The sequence came from an adult with an advanced solid tumor such as melanoma, head and neck, liver or kidney cancer. The CDR3 nucleotides read TGTGCCAGCAGTGTTGACAGCCAAGAGACCCAGTACTTC. It codes for CASSVDSQETQYF.